The rows below give T cell receptor beta chains drawn from one sample of a study of blood T cell repertoires in COVID-19. Assay used: immunoSEQ multiplex PCR; TCRdb lists only in-frame clones, some missing. The table lists 200,000 to 250,000 clones, 70% to 90% of them singletons, with around 10% in the top ten. Sequencing was done on a sample of peripheral blood. Every receptor here comes from a man between 45 and 60 years old with COVID-19, enrolled during active disease. Each CDR3 is given with its conserved first and last residue. D genes are given only for firm matches. Clone size is stated in some rows and not others, as once, few, many or a class when expanded.

TGTGCCAGCAGCTCGGCGGGGGGGTTTGGGGAGACCCAGTACTTC	CASSSAGGFGETQYF	TRBJ2-5	TRBV7-8	once	TRBD2
TGTGCCAGCAGTGAAGCGCGGGGACTCGGGGCGGGGACCCAGTACTTC	CASSEARGLGAGTQYF	TRBJ2-5	TRBV6-1	.	.
TGTGCCAGCGGCAGGGATTCACCCCTCCACTTT	CASGRDSPLHF	TRBJ1-6	TRBV2	few	.
TGTGCCAGCAGTTTTGGACAGGAGAGGATGAACACTGAAGCTTTCTTT	CASSFGQERMNTEAFF	TRBJ1-1	TRBV27	.	TRBD1
TGTGCCAGCAGTGCCCCCAATGAGCCCCAGCATTTT	CASSAPNEPQHF	TRBJ1-5	TRBV6-1	.	.
TGTGCCAGCAGCTCCTGGAACACTGAAGCTTTCTTT	CASSSWNTEAFF	TRBJ1-1	TRBV5-5	.	.
TGTGCCACCAGCAGAGGGCAGGGCTATGGCTACACCTTC	CATSRGQGYGYTF	TRBJ1-2	TRBV15	.	.
TGTGCCAGCAGCCAAGTGGGGGCTGGCTATGGCTACACCTTC	CASSQVGAGYGYTF	TRBJ1-2	TRBV3-1/TRBV3-2	few	.
TGTGCCAGCAGTTCAACTTTGAACACCGGGGAGCTGTTTTTT	CASSSTLNTGELFF	TRBJ2-2	TRBV27	.	.
TGCGCCAGCAGCTCAGTGGACAGCGACAATGAGCAGTTCTTC	CASSSVDSDNEQFF	TRBJ2-1	TRBV5-1	.	.
TGTGCCAGCAGCTTTACAGGGGGCGGTACTGAAGCTTTCTTT	CASSFTGGGTEAFF	TRBJ1-1	TRBV7-8	once	TRBD1
TGTGCCAGCAGACATAGTCTAGCCTACGAGCAGTACTTC	CASRHSLAYEQYF	TRBJ2-7	TRBV14	.	.
TGTGCCAGCAGCTTGGAACAGGGGTCCTACAATGAGCAGTTCTTC	CASSLEQGSYNEQFF	TRBJ2-1	TRBV5-5	once	TRBD1
TGTGCCACCCGAGCTAGCGGGGACAATGAGCAGTTCTTC	CATRASGDNEQFF	TRBJ2-1	TRBV28	.	TRBD2
TGTGCCAGTAGGGGGGACAGGGCTTACAATGAGCAGTTCTTC	CASRGDRAYNEQFF	TRBJ2-1	TRBV19	.	TRBD1
TGTGCCACCAGTGATACCGGGACAGGCGGGAGTGAGGGCTACACCTTC	CATSDTGTGGSEGYTF	TRBJ1-2	TRBV24-1	.	TRBD1
TGTGCCAGCAGCCCCCCCCTCACCCGGGCTTTCTTT	CASSPPLTRAFF	TRBJ1-1	TRBV11-2	.	.
TGTGCCAGCAGCGCCGAGCGGACTGAAGCTTTCTTT	CASSAERTEAFF	TRBJ1-1	TRBV9	.	.
TGTGCCAGTAGTATAGTAGCGGGTAACCCCTACGAGCAGTACTTC	CASSIVAGNPYEQYF	TRBJ2-7	TRBV19	.	TRBD2
TGTGCCAGCAGCCCTAACCTATCGGGACAGGGTCGACACAATGAGCAGTTCTTC	CASSPNLSGQGRHNEQFF	TRBJ2-1	TRBV4-2	.	TRBD1
TGTGCCAGCAGTGGAGAGATTAATTCACCCCTCCACTTT	CASSGEINSPLHF	TRBJ1-6	TRBV2	.	.
TGTGCCAGCAGTTTACAGGGCGTAAATGAAAAACTGTTTTTT	CASSLQGVNEKLFF	TRBJ1-4	TRBV28	.	.
TGTGCCAGCAGTCACACCGGGGGGGCAAACTATGGCTACACCTTC	CASSHTGGANYGYTF	TRBJ1-2	TRBV11-2	once	.
TGTGCCAGCAGCTTGACGACAGGCGCCTCAAATTCACCCCTCCACTTT	CASSLTTGASNSPLHF	TRBJ1-6	TRBV5-5	.	.
TGTGCCAGCAGTTGGGGGACAGGCGGCAATCAGCCCCAGCATTTT	CASSWGTGGNQPQHF	TRBJ1-5	TRBV27	.	TRBD1
TGTGCCAGCAGTTCCTCGGACAGGGGGCAGGCTTTCTTT	CASSSSDRGQAFF	TRBJ1-1	TRBV12-3/TRBV12-4	.	TRBD1
TGCGCCAGCAGCCAGCCGGGACAGGGGTATAACGAGCAGTACTTC	CASSQPGQGYNEQYF	TRBJ2-7	TRBV5-1	.	TRBD1
TGTGCCAGCAGCCAAGAAGGGACAGGGGGGAGTGTGAACATTCAGTACTTC	CASSQEGTGGSVNIQYF	TRBJ2-4	TRBV3-1/TRBV3-2	few	TRBD1
TGCGCCAGCAGCCAAGAAGTGTCCCGAGCTAACTATGGCTACACCTTC	CASSQEVSRANYGYTF	TRBJ1-2	TRBV4-3	once	.
TGTGCCAGCAGCCCGGGTGGAGAGACCCAGTACTTC	CASSPGGETQYF	TRBJ2-5	TRBV5-4	.	.
TGCGCCAGTCGGGGGATTAGCAATCAGCCCCAGCATTTT	CASRGISNQPQHF	TRBJ1-5	TRBV10-2	.	.
TGTGCAAGTCGCCAAATAGGCCGGGACTTCTGTGGCACAGATACGCAGTATTTT	CASRQIGRDFCGTDTQYF	TRBJ2-3	TRBV12-2	.	.
TGTGCCAGCAGCCCGGACAGGTTCTCGGACAATGAGCAGTTCTTC	CASSPDRFSDNEQFF	TRBJ2-1	TRBV5-6	.	TRBD1
TGTGCCAGCAGCCAAGTGCTAGCGAACACCGGGGAGCTGTTTTTT	CASSQVLANTGELFF	TRBJ2-2	TRBV14	.	.
TGTGCCAGCAGTCCCTACAGGCAGACCTACGAGCAGTACTTC	CASSPYRQTYEQYF	TRBJ2-7	TRBV27	.	.
TGCGCCAGCAGCCCGGGTTCAGGACTAGCGGCGCCAGATACGCAGTATTTT	CASSPGSGLAAPDTQYF	TRBJ2-3	TRBV5-1	.	TRBD2
TGTGCCAGCAGCTTGGGGGCAGGCGAGCAGTACTTC	CASSLGAGEQYF	TRBJ2-7	TRBV5-4	.	.
TGTGCCAGCAGCTTAGGTCTTAGGCAGGTCAATCAGCCCCAGCATTTT	CASSLGLRQVNQPQHF	TRBJ1-5	TRBV7-2	.	.
TGTGCCAGCAGTGAAGTGGTTTCGGGACAGGGTAATTCACCCCTCCACTTT	CASSEVVSGQGNSPLHF	TRBJ1-6	TRBV6-1	.	TRBD1
TGTGCCAGCAGTGAGGAGGGCAGAGCTAACTATGGCTACACCTTC	CASSEEGRANYGYTF	TRBJ1-2	TRBV7-9	few	.